The clone carrying this TCR beta chain was counted once. These data originate in a study of blood T cell repertoires in COVID-19. Overall study: The study drew acute and convalescent COVID-19 samples from the United States, Italy and Spain. T cells, B-cell-depleted T cells, or PBMCs provided the cDNA or gDNA that served as material.

Enrolment of Seattle patients took place during active infection, and they were followed longitudinally. Some clones are missing from TCRdb's copy, which holds only in-frame ones; the method was immunoSEQ multiplex PCR. This sample has roughly 280,000 clones, with around 84% found just once. This CDR3 region has 14 residues. Trimming cost V 5 bases and J 3 bases, with 14 bases left between them. Per the germline V gene, CDR1 is SGHVS and CDR2 is FQNEAQ. This chain joins TRBV7-8 and TRBJ2-7; D might be TRBD2 (6 bases). This receptor was identified in a woman in her sixties or seventies with COVID-19, enrolled during active disease. Sequencing input: peripheral blood. As DNA, the CDR3 is TGTGCCAGCAGCCCGGGACTGGGCGGCTACGAGCAGTACTTC. It encodes CASSPGLGGYEQYF.